The 17 T cell receptor beta chains below were found in one sample sequenced in a study of cytomegalovirus exposure and HLA in healthy donors. PCR involved 60 Vbeta and 13 Jbeta primers. Data came from immunoSEQ multiplex PCR; TCRdb stores just in-frame clones and leaves some out. The sample holds around 100,000 clones; roughly three quarters are singletons and the top ten take just under 4%. The sequencing sample was made of PBMCs. These receptors were collected from a woman in her fifties or sixties in good health and CMV-seropositive.

The rearrangement uses TRBV19 and TRBJ2-3; D remains unclear. The CDR3 is 13 residues long. Per the germline V gene, CDR1 is LNHDA and CDR2 is SQIVND (reference sequence). Between the trimmed V and J ends, which lost 3 bases and 1 base, there was a span of 5 bases. CDR3: CASSIQGTDTQYF. The CDR3 DNA reads TGTGCCAGTAGTATTCAGGGCACAGATACGCAGTATTTT.

This clone was found a few times. This chain links TRBV29-1 with TRBJ2-3, with 7 bases fitting TRBD2. The CDR3 extends over 13 amino acids. Germline V gene data show CDR1 as SQVTM and CDR2 as ANQGSEA. Unmatched junction bases numbered 5, after V lost 8 bases and J lost 0 bases. This CDR3 reads CSTSETSTDTQYF. CDR3 coding DNA: TGCAGCACTAGCGAGACTAGCACAGATACGCAGTATTTT.

The J gene is TRBJ1-5, the V gene TRBV5-4, with 9 nucleotides matching TRBD1. Germline CDR1 reads SGHNT; CDR2 reads YYREEE (reference sequence). The CDR3 runs 15 residues. The V and J ends lost 3 bases and 6 bases, in that order; junction bases with no gene match: 7. The CDR3 reads CASSSGQGIGQPQHF. In DNA form, the CDR3 reads TGTGCCAGCAGCTCCGGACAGGGGATCGGTCAGCCCCAGCATTTT. Looking up the rest from reference TRBV5-4 and TRBJ1-5 gives the full variable domain: ETGVTQSPTHLIKTRGQQVTLRCSSQSGHNTVSWYQQALGQGPQFIFQYYREEENGRGNFPPRFSGLQFPNYSSELNVNALELDDSALYLCASSSGQGIGQPQHFGDGTRLSIL.

V is TRBV12-5 and J is TRBJ2-5; possibly TRBD2 for D (6 bases). This CDR3 has 14 residues. The V and J ends lost 5 bases and 2 bases respectively, with 12 bases between them. Germline V gene data show CDR1 as LGHNT and CDR2 as FRNRAP. The CDR3: CASGPFSGQETQYF. The DNA for the CDR3 is TGTGCTAGTGGTCCCTTTAGCGGACAAGAGACCCAGTACTTC. Combining the CDR3 with reference TRBV12-5 and TRBJ2-5 gives the whole variable domain DARVTQTPRHKVTEMGQEVTMRCQPILGHNTVFWYRQTMMQGLELLAYFRNRAPLDDSGMPKDRFSAEMPDATLATLKIQPSEPRDSAVYFCASGPFSGQETQYFGPGTRLLVL.

A few counts support this clone. The chain links TRBV6-5 to TRBJ2-1; TRBD1 agrees at 11 bases. Trimming at V came to 6 bases and at J to 6 bases, leaving 4 bases not matched to a gene. Per germline, CDR1 MNHEY and CDR2 SVGAGI. The CDR3 spans 14 residues. In nucleotides, the CDR3 is TGTGCCAGCAGGGCCGGGACAGGGGGCAATGAGCAGTTCTTC. Translation gives CASRAGTGGNEQFF.

The chain carries TRBV7-2 and TRBJ1-3; 8 nucleotides align to TRBD1. The CDR3 is made up of 17 amino acids. V lost 5 bases, J lost 0 bases, and 9 bases stayed unmatched. Germline V gene lookup returns CDR1 SGHTA and CDR2 FQGNSA. The CDR3 is CASSLLTGAFSGNTIYF. DNA for the CDR3: TGTGCCAGCAGCCTCTTGACAGGGGCATTCTCTGGAAACACCATATATTTT.

The rearrangement links TRBV11-2 to TRBJ2-1; TRBD2 matches 7 bases. This CDR3 spans 18 amino acids. V lost 1 base and J lost 3; bases outside the gene matches: 12. In germline, CDR1 is SGHAT, CDR2 FQNNGV. CDR3 residues: CASSLALHLLADYNEQFF. The CDR3 bases are TGTGCCAGCAGCTTAGCCCTGCACCTCCTAGCGGACTACAATGAGCAGTTCTTC.

V usage is TRBV30 and J usage is TRBJ1-4; no reliable D call. Trimming cost V 0 bases and J 8 bases, with 13 bases left between them. The germline gives CDR1 GTSNPN, CDR2 SVGIG (reference sequence). The CDR3 runs to 14 residues. CDR3 nucleotides: TGTGCCTGGAGTGTTTTCAGGAAGGAAGAAAAACTGTTTTTT. It encodes CAWSVFRKEEKLFF.

The V call is TRBV4-1, the J call TRBJ1-3, with 10 nucleotides matching TRBD1. The CDR3 runs 17 residues. Germline V gene data show CDR1 as MGHRA and CDR2 as YSYEKL. The junction had 11 bases not matched to a gene; V was cut back by 5 bases and J by 4 bases. CDR3 bases: TGCGCCAGCAGCTCCTGGGGCCGGGACAGGGGCGGAAACACCATATATTTT. Translated, it gives CASSSWGRDRGGNTIYF.

The chain links TRBV2 to TRBJ1-1, with TRBD1 matching over 7 bases. Looked up from germline, CDR1 is SNHLY and CDR2 is FYNNEI. V shed 6 bases, J shed 4 bases, and the junction held 8 bases outside the gene matches. The CDR3 contains 14 residues. The CDR3, as DNA: TGTGCCAGCAGGGCTACAGGGGCGAGCACTGAAGCTTTCTTT. Protein product: CASRATGASTEAFF.

This chain uses TRBV12-5 with TRBJ2-1, with 9 bases aligning to TRBD2. Germline lookup yields CDR1 LGHNT and CDR2 FRNRAP. The ends lost 3 bases at V and 6 bases at J; junction bases unmatched: 3. The length of the CDR3 is 14 residues. CDR3 nucleotide sequence: TGTGCTAGTGGTTTCAGCGGGGGGTCCAATGAGCAGTTCTTC. It encodes CASGFSGGSNEQFF.

CDR3 residues: CASRNPGADGKLFF. The CDR3 region has the DNA TGTGCCAGCAGAAACCCGGGTGCCGACGGAAAACTGTTTTTT. J is TRBJ1-4 and V is TRBV6-5; D is uncertain. Trimming took off 6 bases at V and 10 bases at J, with 18 bases between the two ends. The CDR3 is 14 amino acids. Germline loops: CDR1 MNHEY, CDR2 SVGAGI.

The rearrangement uses TRBV11-2 and TRBJ1-1; 9 bases agree with TRBD1. CDR3 length: 15 residues. Losses at the gene ends were 1 base for V and 4 bases for J; bases not matched to a gene: 4. The germline V gene has CDR1 SGHAT and CDR2 FQNNGV. The CDR3 DNA follows: TGTGCCAGCAGCTTAGCCGGGGACAGGGCCACTGAAGCTTTCTTT. Encoded protein: CASSLAGDRATEAFF. The complete variable domain, with remaining parts taken from reference TRBV11-2 and TRBJ1-1, reads EAGVAQSPRYKIIEKRQSVAFWCNPISGHATLYWYQQILGQGPKLLIQFQNNGVVDDSQLPKDRFSAERLKGVDSTLKIQPAKLEDSAVYLCASSLAGDRATEAFFGQGTRLTVV.

The V gene is TRBV5-5, the J gene TRBJ2-7; TRBD1 might be the D (6 bases). There are 14 residues in the CDR3. The germline V gene has CDR1 SGHKS and CDR2 YYEKEE (reference sequence). Trimming removed 1 base from V and 7 bases from J, with 15 bases in between. CDR3 sequence: CASSLYGTGYEQYF. The CDR3 nucleotides are TGTGCCAGCAGCTTGTACGGTACAGGGTATGAGCAGTACTTC.

J is TRBJ2-1 and V is TRBV13; TRBD2 is a possible D gene (6 bases). The CDR3 is 16 amino acids. V was pared by 5 bases and J by 0 bases, with 14 bases between. Per germline, CDR1 PRHDT and CDR2 FYEKMQ (reference sequence). For the CDR3, the DNA is TGTGCCAGCAGCCTATATGGACTACCCTCCTACAATGAGCAGTTCTTC. Its translation is CASSLYGLPSYNEQFF.

The chain recombines TRBV5-1 with TRBJ2-3; 7 bases fit TRBD2. V shed 4 bases, J shed 2 bases, and the junction held 4 bases outside the gene matches. Germline assignment: CDR1 SGHRS and CDR2 YFSETQ. This CDR3 contains 14 residues. The CDR3, as DNA: TGCGCCAGCAGCCGGGGACTACCCACAGATACGCAGTATTTT. It is translated as CASSRGLPTDTQYF.

The rearrangement links TRBV19 to TRBJ1-1; no definite D call. Trimming removed 5 bases from V and 0 bases from J, with 16 bases in between. The CDR3 loop spans 16 amino acids. The germline gives CDR1 LNHDA, CDR2 SQIVND (reference sequence). CDR3 nucleotide sequence: TGTGCCAGTAGTGATTACCTCGGAGCCTTGAACACTGAAGCTTTCTTT. Residues: CASSDYLGALNTEAFF.